These 25 T cell receptor beta chains originate from one sample sequenced in a study of PD-1 blockade in mismatch repair-deficient tumors. Clones were read by immunoSEQ multiplex PCR, and TCRdb kept only the in-frame ones, dropping some. The sample shows roughly 79,000 clones, roughly 80% of them seen only once. This sample comprised peripheral blood, obtained 44 weeks after starting pembrolizumab. Every receptor here comes from an adult with mismatch repair-deficient cancer.

The chain recombines TRBV25-1 with TRBJ1-1; possible D gene TRBD1, 5 bases. Germline V gene lookup returns CDR1 MGHDK and CDR2 SYGVNS. The CDR3 totals 14 residues. Trimming removed 5 bases from V and 0 bases from J, with 10 bases in between. CDR3 DNA: TGTGCCAGCAGTCACGGGGCCCTGAACACTGAAGCTTTCTTT. Amino acid sequence: CASSHGALNTEAFF. Together with reference TRBV25-1 and TRBJ1-1, the CDR3 gives the full variable domain: EADIYQTPRYLVIGTGKKITLECSQTMGHDKMYWYQQDPGMELHLIHYSYGVNSTEKGDLSSESTVSRIRTEHFPLTLESARPSHTSQYLCASSHGALNTEAFFGQGTRLTVV.

Concerning this clone: Mismatch with germline at one junction end may stem from a read error. As DNA, the CDR3 is TGTGCCAGCACCTTGGGCTGGGGCGGGGAGCTGTTTTTT. Protein product: CASTLGWGGELFF. The gene calls are TRBV5-6 and TRBJ2-2; no clear D gene. The CDR3 contains 13 residues. Germline V CDR1 and CDR2: SGHDT, YYEEEE.

The chain combines TRBV9 with TRBJ1-4; 10 nucleotides align to TRBD1. The CDR3 is 16 residues long. Germline assignment: CDR1 SGDLS and CDR2 YYNGEE. V lost 2 bases, J lost 4 bases, and 5 bases stayed unmatched. CDR3 bases: TGTGCCAGCAGCGTTGGGACAGGGGTACATAATGAAAAACTGTTTTTT. It is translated as CASSVGTGVHNEKLFF.

In its sample, this clone was seen a few times. This chain connects TRBV16 to TRBJ2-2; D possibly matches TRBD1 or TRBD2 (6 bases each). In germline, CDR1 is KGHSY, CDR2 FQNENV. V lost 1 base to trimming and J lost 5 bases, with 11 bases between them. The CDR3 is made up of 15 amino acids. CDR3 sequence reads: CASSQYTGRTGELFF. Here the CDR3 DNA reads TGTGCCAGCAGCCAATATACAGGGAGGACCGGGGAGCTGTTTTTT.

This rearrangement joins TRBV2 to TRBJ2-3, with D perhaps TRBD1 (5 bases). V shed 7 bases and J shed 3 bases, with 14 bases lying between them. The CDR3 extends over 14 amino acids. CDR1 is SNHLY, CDR2 FYNNEI, per germline. CDR3 sequence (DNA): TGTGCCAGCATAAGCAGGGCCGCAACAGATACGCAGTATTTT. Residues: CASISRAATDTQYF.

J is TRBJ2-1 and V is TRBV18; the D is unclear. Germline V gives CDR1 KGHSH, CDR2 LQKENI. Between the trimmed V and J ends, which lost 0 bases and 5 bases, there was a span of 14 bases. The CDR3 consists of 16 residues. CDR3 sequence reads: CASSPPSGSVHNEQFF. DNA for the CDR3: TGTGCCAGCTCACCACCGTCAGGCTCGGTACACAATGAGCAGTTCTTC.

V usage is TRBV11-2 and J usage is TRBJ2-5; a possible D gene is TRBD1 (6 bases). Trimming took off 5 bases at V and 0 bases at J, with 13 bases between the two ends. The germline V gene encodes CDR1 SGHAT and CDR2 FQNNGV. The CDR3 length is 15 residues. CDR3 amino acids: CASSRTARNQETQYF. CDR3 in DNA: TGTGCCAGCAGCCGGACAGCGCGTAACCAAGAGACCCAGTACTTC.

The chain is built from TRBV27 and TRBJ2-1; D is ambiguous. This CDR3 has 13 residues. Germline CDR1 MNHEY, CDR2 SMNVEV (reference sequence). The germline V and J ends were trimmed by 3 bases and 3 bases, with 6 bases remaining between them. The CDR3 protein is CASSFSNYNEQFF. CDR3 nucleotides: TGTGCCAGCAGTTTTAGCAACTACAATGAGCAGTTCTTC.

The table lists this clone with many counts. The chain carries TRBV13 and TRBJ2-4; 8 bases map to TRBD1. Losses at the gene ends were 5 bases for V and 12 bases for J; bases not matched to a gene: 15. CDR1 is PRHDT and CDR2 is FYEKMQ in the germline V gene (reference sequence). The CDR3 is 15 amino acids. In DNA form, the CDR3 reads TGTGCCAGCAGCGCCGGACAGGGACGTAGCCGAAATCAGTACTTC. It encodes CASSAGQGRSRNQYF. Drawing the rest from reference TRBV13 and TRBJ2-4, the complete variable domain is AAGVIQSPRHLIKEKRETATLKCYPIPRHDTVYWYQQGPGQDPQFLISFYEKMQSDKGSIPDRFSAQQFSDYHSELNMSSLELGDSALYFCASSAGQGRSRNQYFGAGTRLSVL.

The V call is TRBV6-5, the J call TRBJ2-7; TRBD2 matches at 8 bases. CDR3 length: 13 amino acids. Germline V lookup: CDR1 MNHEY, CDR2 SVGAGI. V lost 7 bases, J lost 6 bases, and 8 bases stayed unmatched. DNA of the CDR3: TGTGCCAGCAAGGACTTCGCGGGGGGCGAGCAGTACTTC. Protein sequence: CASKDFAGGEQYF.

This clone was observed a few times. CDR3 amino acids: CASSYKGVQYF. In DNA form, the CDR3 reads TGTGCCAGCAGTTACAAAGGGGTGCAGTACTTC. The chain couples TRBV6-5 to TRBJ2-7, with D possibly TRBD1 on 5 matching bases. This CDR3 is built from 11 residues. Germline CDR1 reads MNHEY; CDR2 reads SVGAGI. V gave up 2 bases and J gave up 9 bases, with 8 bases separating them.

The V gene is TRBV19, the J gene TRBJ1-1; D perhaps matches TRBD1 (6 bases). CDR1 is LNHDA, CDR2 SQIVND, per germline (reference sequence). The CDR3 has 15 amino acids. V was pared by 2 bases and J by 1 base, with 11 bases between. The CDR3 bases are TGTGCCAGTAGTATATCTGGGGGCACGAACACTGAAGCTTTCTTT. This gives the protein CASSISGGTNTEAFF.

The rearrangement joins TRBV7-2 to TRBJ1-1; D is undetermined. Trimming removed 2 bases at V and 4 bases at J, with 11 bases between. The CDR3 is 14 amino acids. Germline V gene data show CDR1 as SGHTA and CDR2 as FQGNSA. CDR3 DNA: TGTGCCAGCAGCTTATCCCCGTTGGGCACTGAAGCTTTCTTT. Amino acids: CASSLSPLGTEAFF.

The genes are TRBV9 and TRBJ2-2, with 7 bases aligning to TRBD1. Germline assignment: CDR1 SGDLS and CDR2 YYNGEE. The V and J ends lost 1 base and 7 bases, in that order; junction bases with no gene match: 7. This CDR3 has 15 amino acids. For the CDR3, the DNA is TGTGCCAGCAGCGTAACAGGGGACGTGATCGGGGAGCTGTTTTTT. This translates into CASSVTGDVIGELFF.

This clone was detected only a few times. The CDR3 nucleotides read TGTGCCAGCAGCGCGGACAGCATGAACACTGAAGCTTTCTTT. Amino acid sequence: CASSADSMNTEAFF. The genes are TRBV9 and TRBJ1-1, with D possibly TRBD1 on 6 matching bases. Germline CDR1 reads SGDLS; CDR2 reads YYNGEE. Trimming cost V 3 bases and J 0 bases, with 9 bases left between them. The CDR3 covers 14 residues.

This chain uses TRBV28 with TRBJ1-2, with no clear D. This CDR3 has 16 residues. Germline CDR1 is MDHEN and CDR2 is SYDVKM. Trimming shortened V by 7 bases and J by 2 bases, and 20 bases separated the two germline ends. The CDR3 coding sequence is TGTGCCAGCACCCCTCCGCCCGGGAGAGGAAACTATGGCTACACCTTC. Amino acids: CASTPPPGRGNYGYTF.

This clone was seen a handful of times. J is TRBJ2-1 and V is TRBV5-5, with 12 bases identical to TRBD2. Germline V lookup: CDR1 SGHKS, CDR2 YYEKEE (reference sequence). This CDR3 has 18 amino acids. V shed 3 bases and J 7 bases; nucleotides not matched to a gene: 14. DNA for the CDR3: TGTGCCAGCAGCTCACGATATGAGACTAGCGGGAGAGTTAATGAGCAGTTCTTC. This codes for CASSSRYETSGRVNEQFF.

The rearrangement uses TRBV5-6 and TRBJ2-2; D is possibly TRBD2 (6 bases). Trimming removed 7 bases at V and 5 bases at J, with 18 bases between. CDR3 size: 15 residues. In germline, CDR1 is SGHDT, CDR2 YYEEEE. CDR3 region: CASQLGGGKTGELFF. DNA of the CDR3: TGTGCCAGCCAGCTTGGTGGGGGGAAGACCGGGGAGCTGTTTTTT.

The J gene is TRBJ2-1, the V gene TRBV19; TRBD2 aligns across 13 bases. Germline CDR1 LNHDA, CDR2 SQIVND (reference sequence). The CDR3 covers 16 residues. V dropped 7 bases and J dropped 7; count of bases not matched to a gene: 10. The CDR3 region is CASKVGLAGVGNEQFF. The CDR3 bases are TGTGCCAGTAAAGTAGGACTAGCGGGAGTTGGGAATGAGCAGTTCTTC. Variable domain in full (rest from reference TRBV19 and TRBJ2-1): DGGITQSPKYLFRKEGQNVTLSCEQNLNHDAMYWYRQDPGQGLRLIYYSQIVNDFQKGDIAEGYSVSREKKESFPLTVTSAQKNPTAFYLCASKVGLAGVGNEQFFGPGTRLTVL.

This clone was found a few times. The chain employs TRBV27 and TRBJ2-7; tentatively, D is TRBD1 (5 bases). The CDR3 sequence is 11 residues long. V shed 8 bases and J shed 7 bases, with 12 bases lying between them. Looked up from germline, CDR1 is MNHEY and CDR2 is SMNVEV (reference sequence). CDR3: CASGLNREQYF. The CDR3 nucleotides read TGTGCCAGCGGATTAAACAGGGAGCAGTACTTC.

J is TRBJ2-1 and V is TRBV12-2; whether TRBD2, the table's D call, matches the DNA was not checked. TRBV12-2 is an annotated pseudogene. The length of the CDR3 is 17 residues. Here the CDR3 DNA reads TGTGCAAGTCGCTTAGGGCGGGGGAAGCGGGAGAGAAATGAGCAGTTCTTC. It yields the protein CASRLGRGKRERNEQFF.

In its sample, this clone was seen once. The genes are TRBV2 and TRBJ2-7, with D maybe TRBD2 (5 bases). The V and J ends lost 0 bases and 6 bases respectively, with 9 bases between them. In germline, CDR1 is SNHLY, CDR2 FYNNEI. This CDR3 comprises 13 residues. CDR3 sequence reads: CASSEAPRGEQYF. CDR3 coding DNA: TGTGCCAGCAGTGAAGCACCTCGGGGCGAGCAGTACTTC.

This chain joins TRBV7-8 and TRBJ1-5, with 7 positions matching TRBD1. Germline assignment: CDR1 SGHVS and CDR2 FQNEAQ. This CDR3 is 17 amino acids long. V was clipped by 4 bases and J by 3 bases; unmatched bases: 12. The CDR3 DNA is TGTGCCAGCAGCTCCCGGGGGAGGGGGCTTAACAATCAGCCCCAGCATTTT. This translates into CASSSRGRGLNNQPQHF.

This chain uses TRBV6-5 with TRBJ2-2, with 7 nucleotides matching TRBD2. Germline CDR1 MNHEY, CDR2 SVGAGI. CDR3 size: 15 residues. J lost 3 bases, V lost 6 bases, and 7 bases had no gene match. CDR3 nucleotide sequence: TGTGCCAGCAGATCAGGCGGGAGTGACACCGGGGAGCTGTTTTTT. Amino acids: CASRSGGSDTGELFF.

J is TRBJ1-1 and V is TRBV6-1, with D unclear. Trimming shortened V by 8 bases and J by 8 bases, and 12 bases separated the two germline ends. This CDR3 has 11 residues. Germline V lookup: CDR1 MNHNS, CDR2 SASEGT. The CDR3 nucleotides are TGTGCCAGCGACGGAAACTCAGAAGCTTTCTTT. Its protein product is CASDGNSEAFF.